The T cell receptor beta chain under discussion was sequenced for a study of OX40 agonist ivuxolimab in advanced cancers. Background on the study: Patients were treated with intravenous ivuxolimab, dosed at 0.01 to 10 mg/kg and infused every 2 weeks. A mean age of approximately 60 years, range about 20 to 85, was recorded, and about 83% were male.

This clone was found once. What it binds is not known. V lost 5 bases, J lost 2 bases, and 13 bases lay in between. CDR3 length: 14 residues. The germline CDR1 and CDR2 sequences are SEHNR and FQNEAQ (reference sequence). Findings and caveats of the study: Doses of 0.1 to 3.0 mg/kg were accompanied by clonal expansion of CD4+ and CD8+ blood T cells by week 6.

Repertoires were generated with immunoSEQ multiplex PCR, while TCRdb's copy carries only in-frame clones and drops some. This sample yields approximately 70,000 clones, of which roughly 80% are seen a single time; 1.1% belongs to the top ten. The chain has TRBV7-9 and TRBJ2-7; perhaps D is TRBD1 or TRBD2 (5 bases each). The specimen comprised CD4+ or CD8+ T cells sorted from blood, sampled in a trial of the OX40 agonist ivuxolimab. This clonotype originated in an adult with an advanced solid tumor such as melanoma, head and neck, liver or kidney cancer. CDR3 DNA sequence: TGTGCCAGCAGCGCCTGGGACGGTACCTACGAGCAGTACTTC. It is translated as CASSAWDGTYEQYF. Together with reference TRBV7-9 and TRBJ2-7, the CDR3 gives the full variable domain: DTGVSQNPRHKITKRGQNVTFRCDPISEHNRLYWYRQTLGQGPEFLTYFQNEAQLEKSRLLSDRFSAERPKGSFSTLEIQRTEQGDSAMYLCASSAWDGTYEQYFGPGTRLTVT.